These T cell receptor beta chains were read from a single sample in a study of radiotherapy plus CTLA-4 blockade in lung cancer. Produced via immunoSEQ multiplex PCR; TCRdb's table is partial and in-frame only. This table holds about 93,000 clones, 80% to 90% found once. The sequencing here drew on peripheral blood, taken from a patient treated with radiotherapy plus ipilimumab. Receptor source: a human donor with non-small cell lung cancer that progressed on radiotherapy plus ipilimumab. Both conserved end residues are part of each CDR3. The D gene is left open where the match is weak. Some rows mark clone size as missing; the rest say once, few, many or name a class of expanded clone.

size	V	D	J	length	CDR3	DNA
few	TRBV5-1	TRBD1	TRBJ1-4	16	CASSPLGQGRNEKLFF	TGCGCCAGCAGCCCCCTGGGACAGGGGCGTAATGAAAAACTGTTTTTT
NA	TRBV6-1	NA	TRBJ1-1	13	CASSGRQNTEAFF	TGTGCCAGCAGTGGCAGGCAGAACACTGAAGCTTTCTTT
few	TRBV28	NA	TRBJ2-7	13	CASTSRGNYEQYF	TGTGCCAGCACCTCAAGGGGGAACTACGAGCAGTACTTC
NA	TRBV18	NA	TRBJ1-5	13	CASSPALDQPQHF	TGTGCCAGCTCACCAGCCCTTGATCAGCCCCAGCATTTT
NA	TRBV7-2	TRBD2	TRBJ2-3	14	CASSLDGGVDTQYF	TGTGCCAGCAGCTTAGATGGGGGGGTTGATACGCAGTATTTT
NA	TRBV15	NA	TRBJ1-2	15	CATSRDGSTDYGYTF	TGTGCCACCAGCAGAGATGGGTCGACAGACTATGGCTACACCTTC
NA	TRBV19	TRBD2	TRBJ2-7	16	CASSIEAGGPSDEQYF	TGTGCCAGTAGTATAGAAGCGGGAGGGCCATCTGACGAGCAGTACTTC
NA	TRBV5-1	NA	TRBJ1-1	15	CASSLGVGAALEAFF	TGCGCCAGCAGCTTGGGCGTGGGGGCCGCCCTCGAAGCTTTCTTT
NA	TRBV6-6	NA	TRBJ1-1	14	CASSYSQQDSEAFF	TGTGCCAGCAGTTACTCGCAGCAGGATTCTGAAGCTTTCTTT
NA	TRBV9	NA	TRBJ2-1	18	CASSVRPGKAASYNEQFF	TGTGCCAGCAGCGTGAGACCGGGAAAAGCGGCGTCCTACAATGAGCAGTTCTTC
NA	TRBV27	NA	TRBJ2-1	16	CASSPKPGMAYNEQFF	TGTGCCAGCTCCCCGAAACCGGGGATGGCTTACAATGAGCAGTTCTTC
NA	TRBV29-1	NA	TRBJ1-2	10	CSVVDNGYTF	TGCAGCGTTGTTGACAATGGCTACACCTTC
NA	TRBV30	NA	TRBJ2-7	12	CAGSGSSYEQYF	TGTGCTGGTAGCGGTAGCTCCTACGAGCAGTACTTC
NA	TRBV30	NA	TRBJ1-4	15	CAWSTNRERRLGLFF	TGTGCCTGGAGTACAAACAGGGAGCGTCGGTTGGGGCTGTTTTTT
NA	TRBV5-6	NA	TRBJ2-1	17	CASSPSSLTAAYNEQFF	TGTGCCAGCAGCCCCAGCTCTCTAACGGCCGCATACAATGAGCAGTTCTTC
NA	TRBV19	TRBD2	TRBJ2-7	15	CASSTTSGSSSEQYF	TGTGCCAGTAGTACCACTAGCGGGAGTAGTAGCGAGCAGTACTTC
NA	TRBV7-8	NA	TRBJ1-1	12	CASSRRDTEAFF	TGTGCCAGCAGCCGGAGGGATACTGAAGCTTTCTTT
NA	TRBV27	NA	TRBJ2-2	15	CASSSSLYSLGELFF	TGTGCCAGCAGTTCCTCCCTATACAGTCTCGGGGAGCTGTTTTTT
NA	TRBV7-9	NA	TRBJ2-2	15	CASSLAAANTGELFF	TGTGCCAGCAGTTTAGCGGCAGCGAACACCGGGGAGCTGTTTTTT
NA	TRBV12-1	NA	TRBJ2-1	10	CASSFYEQFF	TGTGCCAGCAGCTTTTATGAGCAGTTCTTC
NA	TRBV10-1	NA	TRBJ2-1	16	CASSESRAGHYNEQFF	TGCGCCAGCAGTGAGTCCCGAGCGGGACACTACAATGAGCAGTTCTTC
NA	TRBV29-1	NA	TRBJ2-7	14	CSVSGQRSSYEQYF	TGCAGCGTAAGTGGACAGAGGAGCTCCTACGAGCAGTACTTC
NA	TRBV7-6	NA	TRBJ1-1	13	CASSLKVGTEAFF	TGTGCCAGCAGCCTGAAGGTGGGCACTGAAGCTTTCTTT
NA	TRBV6-1	NA	TRBJ1-5	14	CASSEYGGWQPQHF	TGTGCCAGCAGTGAATATGGGGGCTGGCAGCCCCAGCATTTT
NA	TRBV12-5	NA	TRBJ1-1	16	CASGLVGAGRNTEAFF	TGTGCTAGTGGTTTGGTAGGGGCAGGACGGAACACTGAAGCTTTCTTT
NA	TRBV5-1	TRBD1	TRBJ1-1	14	CASSLRDRGTEAFF	TGCGCCAGCAGCTTGAGGGACAGGGGCACTGAAGCTTTCTTT
NA	TRBV5-4	NA	TRBJ1-3	12	CASSLLGNTIYF	TGTGCCAGCAGCTTGTTGGGAAACACCATATATTTT
NA	TRBV28	NA	TRBJ1-4	16	CASSFIRGRSGEKLFF	TGTGCCAGCAGTTTCATCCGCGGGCGAAGCGGTGAAAAACTGTTTTTT
NA	TRBV5-6	NA	TRBJ1-1	12	CASSRAGSEAFF	TGTGCCAGCAGCCGAGCTGGGAGTGAAGCTTTCTTT
NA	TRBV11-3	NA	TRBJ2-1	13	CASSLVGVNEQFF	TGTGCCAGCAGCTTAGTCGGGGTGAATGAGCAGTTCTTC
NA	TRBV2	NA	TRBJ2-1	17	CASSEVNRGLGNNEQFF	TGTGCCAGCAGTGAAGTTAACAGGGGACTAGGAAACAATGAGCAGTTCTTC
NA	TRBV9	TRBD2	TRBJ2-7	16	CASSVDGTSGTYEQYF	TGTGCCAGCAGCGTAGACGGCACTAGCGGGACCTACGAGCAGTACTTC
NA	TRBV19	NA	TRBJ2-7	13	CASSSQTSYEQYF	TGTGCCAGTAGTTCCCAGACCTCCTACGAGCAGTACTTC
once	TRBV30	TRBD1	TRBJ1-3	15	CAWSVLGTGEDTIYF	TGTGCCTGGAGTGTACTGGGGACAGGGGAGGACACCATATATTTT
few	TRBV27	TRBD2	TRBJ2-7	15	CASSSLTGGPNEQYF	TGTGCCAGCAGTTCCCTCACGGGAGGGCCCAACGAGCAGTACTTC
NA	TRBV5-1	TRBD1	TRBJ2-3	16	CASSLDRGLATDTQYF	TGCGCCAGCAGCCTGGACAGGGGGCTAGCAACAGATACGCAGTATTTT
NA	TRBV6-6	NA	TRBJ1-2	14	CASRPPVTLDGYTF	TGTGCCAGCAGGCCTCCGGTCACACTGGATGGCTACACCTTC
NA	TRBV2	NA	TRBJ1-1	15	CASSAGQLRNTEAFF	TGTGCCAGCAGCGCAGGACAACTAAGGAACACTGAAGCTTTCTTT
few	TRBV19	NA	TRBJ1-3	14	CASSRLSSGNTIYF	TGTGCCAGTAGCAGACTGAGCTCTGGAAACACCATATATTTT
NA	TRBV5-1	TRBD2	TRBJ2-7	14	CASSPLAGTYEQYF	TGCGCCAGCAGCCCCCTAGCGGGGACCTACGAGCAGTACTTC